This T cell receptor beta chain emerged from a study of T cell responses to AZD1222 COVID-19 vaccine. Notes on the study in general: Donors, mostly white British, included more females; clonal diversity was possibly underestimated. All repertoire sampling was performed exclusively after the peak T cell response.

This clone appeared a few times. What it recognizes is unknown. Here immunoSEQ multiplex PCR was the method, and the copy in TCRdb shows in-frame clones only, minus some. Among about 90,000 clones listed, around 85% were seen once. This CDR3 has 13 amino acids. The V end was cut by 4 bases, the J end by 4 bases, with 8 bases between. CDR1 and CDR2 from the germline V gene are LGHDT and YNNKEL (reference sequence). The rearrangement links TRBV3-1 (or the pseudogene TRBV3-2) to TRBJ2-1; TRBD2 might be the D (6 bases). This TCR was recovered from an adult who received the AZD1222 COVID-19 vaccine. Source: peripheral blood, taken 28 days after the second AZD1222 dose. The CDR3 protein is CASSLLAYNEQFF. CDR3 nucleotide sequence: TGTGCCAGCAGCCTTCTAGCGTACAATGAGCAGTTCTTC.